One TCR beta chain is described in this entry. The antigen is undetermined. Only Caucasian adults living in Nashville, Tennessee made up the donor group. The data belong to a study of shared clonotypes between healthy human individuals. Across the study: Researchers drew samples from a couple of women and a few men aged 18 to 49.

Study-level findings and limits: Lower generation probabilities were found for non-shared clonotypes than for those shared by all four donors. Exclusively blood specimens were collected; tissue repertoires likely differ.

Method: immunoSEQ multiplex PCR; TCRdb's copy keeps in-frame clones and lacks some. The table records about a million clones, 77% of them present only once. This CDR3 spans 14 amino acids. V dropped 0 bases and J dropped 8; count of bases not matched to a gene: 2. CDR1 is SGDLS and CDR2 is YYNGEE in the germline V gene. Sequencing was carried out using memory CD4+ T cells from PBMCs. The subset denotes: CD45RA-negative fraction. The J gene is TRBJ1-3, the V gene TRBV9; 10 bases agree with TRBD1. The receptor was isolated from a man between 18 and 29 years old in good health. Some clones in this sample may be carry-over from other donors' samples. CDR3 amino acids: CASSVVGQGDTIYF. The CDR3 nucleotides read TGTGCCAGCAGCGTAGTTGGACAGGGGGACACCATATATTTT.